Included here is one T cell receptor beta chain sequence, with context. TCRdb analysed the 5' RACE reads with MiXCR anew, one entry per CDR3 protein. This table holds under 500,000 distinct CDR3 sequences, around 15% found once. V was pared by 2 bases and J by 4 bases, with 11 bases between. Germline-derived CDR1 and CDR2 are SEHNR and FQNEAQ (reference sequence). CDR3 size: 15 residues. The sample originates from a study of identical twins. The same specimen was also included in a second study, on yellow fever vaccine responses in identical twins.

This chain links TRBV7-9 with TRBJ2-2, with D maybe TRBD2 (5 bases). Sequences were obtained from CD4+ T cells sorted from blood. This receptor was identified in a woman between 18 and 29 years old in good health. Here the CDR3 reads CASSLIWTSTGELFF. DNA of the CDR3: TGTGCCAGCAGCTTAATTTGGACTTCCACCGGGGAGCTGTTTTTT.